Below, 25 T cell receptor beta chains from the same sample are listed, as sequenced in a study of vaccination effects on CD4 cells after COVID-19. CD4+ T cells specific for antigen were expanded with viral peptide pools by the ViraFEST assay before sequencing. At the end of roughly 9 days of culture, CD4+ T cells were isolated. Participants got two doses of BNT162b2 or mRNA-1273 vaccine. Their specific antigens are unknown. Assay used: immunoSEQ multiplex PCR; TCRdb lists only in-frame clones, some missing. This sample yields 35,000 to 40,000 clones, of which 70% to 85% are seen a single time; less than 2% belongs to the top ten. The input for sequencing was CD4+ T cells from PBMCs cultured with HCoV-NL63 spike peptides, taken after COVID-19 vaccination. All receptors derive from a human donor who received a COVID-19 vaccine. Some clones in this sample may be carry-over from other donors' samples.

As DNA, the CDR3 is TGTGCCAGTAGTCCGGCCGGGACACTGAACACTGAAGCTTTCTTT. It specifies CASSPAGTLNTEAFF. The chain links TRBV19 to TRBJ1-1; possibly TRBD1 for D (6 bases). From germline, CDR1 is LNHDA and CDR2 SQIVND (reference sequence). This CDR3 region has 15 residues. V gave up 5 bases and J gave up 0 bases, with 13 bases separating them.

J is TRBJ1-6 and V is TRBV2; TRBD1 matches 11 bases. Germline V CDR1 and CDR2: SNHLY, FYNNEI. This CDR3 comprises 15 residues. Trimming removed 6 bases from V and 8 bases from J; junction bases left unmatched: 6. CDR3 nucleotide sequence: TGTGCCAGCAGACCACCGGGACAGGGGGATTCACCCCTCCACTTT. It encodes CASRPPGQGDSPLHF. The full variable domain, rest sourced from reference TRBV2 and TRBJ1-6, is EPEVTQTPSHQVTQMGQEVILRCVPISNHLYFYWYRQILGQKVEFLVSFYNNEISEKSEIFDDQFSVERPDGSNFTLKIRSTKLEDSAMYFCASRPPGQGDSPLHFGNGTRLTVT.

This sequence joins TRBV18 and TRBJ2-7, with D perhaps TRBD1 (6 bases). The CDR3 covers 12 residues. V dropped 6 bases and J dropped 4 bases, with 10 bases sitting between them. Germline V gene sequence: CDR1 KGHSH, CDR2 LQKENI. CDR3 sequence: CASSPGQYEQYV. CDR3 DNA sequence: TGTGCCAGCTCCCCTGGACAGTACGAGCAGTACGTC.

This chain's CDR3 is CASSLTPTGSRDEQFF. The CDR3 nucleotides are TGTGCCAGCAGCTTAACTCCGACAGGGTCTCGAGATGAGCAGTTCTTC. The genes are TRBV7-3 and TRBJ2-1; 7 bases agree with TRBD1. Germline CDR1 reads SGHTA; CDR2 reads FQGTGA. V trimming: 0 bases; J trimming: 8 bases; junction bases outside the gene matches: 10. This CDR3 spans 16 amino acids.

The chain joins TRBV4-1 to TRBJ2-5, with D tentatively TRBD2 (6 bases). From germline, CDR1 is MGHRA and CDR2 YSYEKL. The germline V and J ends were trimmed by 1 base and 6 bases, with 18 bases remaining between them. The CDR3 is 16 residues long. This chain's CDR3 is CASSQGGSEGIKTQYF. CDR3 coding DNA: TGCGCCAGCAGCCAAGGGGGATCGGAGGGGATAAAGACCCAGTACTTC.

The rearrangement uses TRBV19 and TRBJ1-1, with a tentative D call TRBD1 (5 bases). Looked up from germline, CDR1 is LNHDA and CDR2 is SQIVND (reference sequence). CDR3 size: 16 residues. Trimming stripped 7 bases from V and 5 bases from J, with 23 bases between. CDR3 protein: CASKRVRTLQRTEAFF. The CDR3 DNA reads as TGTGCCAGTAAGAGGGTCCGGACACTACAAAGGACTGAAGCTTTCTTT.

This clone was picked up a small number of times. The chain carries TRBV28 and TRBJ1-2; 7 positions agree with TRBD1. Trimming removed 8 bases from V and 7 bases from J; junction bases left unmatched: 7. The CDR3 has 12 amino acids. Per the germline V gene, CDR1 is MDHEN and CDR2 is SYDVKM. The CDR3 bases are TGTGCCAGCTATACAGGGGTGGGTGGCTACACCTTC. This gives the protein CASYTGVGGYTF.

This chain links TRBV28 with TRBJ1-1; 7 positions agree with TRBD1. Losses at the gene ends were 5 bases for V and 4 bases for J; bases not matched to a gene: 16. The length of the CDR3 is 17 residues. Germline CDR1 reads MDHEN; CDR2 reads SYDVKM. The CDR3 reads CASSPLPTGLVATEAFF. The CDR3 DNA reads TGTGCCAGCAGTCCCCTACCGACAGGGTTAGTTGCCACTGAAGCTTTCTTT.

The gene calls are TRBV24-1 and TRBJ1-2, with TRBD1 identical over 12 bases. V was pared by 2 bases and J by 7 bases, with 7 bases of the junction left unmatched. The CDR3 is 16 residues long. Per germline, CDR1 KGHDR and CDR2 SFDVKD. CDR3 bases: TGTGCCACCAGTGATTCCCCGGGACAGGGGGCTTCTGGCTACACCTTC. Encoded protein: CATSDSPGQGASGYTF.

The gene calls are TRBV6-5 and TRBJ1-2; D possibly corresponds to TRBD1 (5 bases). V was shortened by 7 bases and J by 5 bases, with 17 bases between the two germline ends. Germline loops: CDR1 MNHEY, CDR2 SVGAGI. CDR3 length equals 14 residues. The CDR3 DNA sequence: TGTGCCAGCAAGACCCAGGGTTTAGCGTATGGCTACACCTTC. It specifies CASKTQGLAYGYTF.

The chain carries TRBV18 and TRBJ2-5, with TRBD1 matching over 9 bases. Trimming took 6 bases from V and 2 from J; bases not matched to a gene: 4. The CDR3 runs 14 residues. The germline V gene encodes CDR1 KGHSH and CDR2 LQKENI. CDR3 protein: CASSAGTGQETQYF. Here the CDR3 DNA reads TGTGCCAGCTCCGCCGGGACAGGGCAAGAGACCCAGTACTTC.

This chain connects TRBV9 to TRBJ1-2, with a tentative D call TRBD1 (5 bases). The CDR3 has 13 residues. Trimming pared 0 bases from V and 6 bases from J, leaving 9 bases between. Germline assignment: CDR1 SGDLS and CDR2 YYNGEE. In DNA form, the CDR3 reads TGTGCCAGCAGCGTAGGGGGCAGGGATGGCTACACCTTC. Encoded protein: CASSVGGRDGYTF.

This chain links TRBV7-9 with TRBJ1-2; 8 positions agree with TRBD1. The CDR3 sequence is 14 residues long. V was pared by 5 bases and J by 4 bases, with 6 bases of the junction left unmatched. Germline loops: CDR1 SEHNR, CDR2 FQNEAQ (reference sequence). In DNA, the CDR3 is TGTGCCAGCAGCCAAGGACAGGGAACCTATGGCTACACCTTC. Amino acids: CASSQGQGTYGYTF.

This clone occurred once. The rearrangement links TRBV5-1 to TRBJ1-3; the match to TRBD1 covers 9 bases. With 5 bases clipped from V and 6 bases from J, the junction kept 3 bases outside the gene matches. The CDR3 runs 13 residues. The germline gives CDR1 SGHRS, CDR2 YFSETQ. The CDR3 sequence: CASREQGANTIYF. CDR3 nucleotides: TGCGCCAGCAGGGAACAGGGGGCAAACACCATATATTTT.

The chain is built from TRBV12-3 or TRBV12-4 and TRBJ2-7; possibly TRBD2 for D (7 bases). This CDR3 contains 13 residues. V lost 5 bases to trimming and J lost 6 bases, with 14 bases between them. The CDR3 DNA is TGTGCCAGCAGTCGCGGCGGGGGCGGCGAGCAGTACGTC. Its translation: CASSRGGGGEQYV.

This clone has only one observation. The chain is built from TRBV7-3 and TRBJ2-3, with 8 bases matching TRBD2. Germline CDR1 and CDR2: SGHTA and FQGTGA. J was trimmed by 1 base and V by 5 bases; bases with no gene match: 8. The CDR3 spans 16 residues. CDR3 sequence reads: CASSPSGGPGTDTQYF. Here the CDR3 DNA reads TGTGCCAGCAGCCCGTCGGGGGGGCCGGGCACAGATACGCAGTATTTT.

The chain couples TRBV24-1 to TRBJ2-5; D is possibly TRBD1 (6 bases). Trimming removed 7 bases from V and 1 base from J, with 12 bases in between. The CDR3 extends over 14 amino acids. Looked up from germline, CDR1 is KGHDR and CDR2 is SFDVKD. The CDR3 nucleotides are TGTGCCACCAGACCCCAGGGGTCCCAAGAGACCCAGTACTTC. It is translated as CATRPQGSQETQYF.

V gene TRBV24-1 combines with J gene TRBJ1-1; D gene uncertain. Germline lookup yields CDR1 KGHDR and CDR2 SFDVKD. The CDR3 runs to 13 residues. Trimming shortened V by 8 bases and J by 5 bases, and 14 bases separated the two germline ends. CDR3 protein: CATNPRWRTEAFF. The CDR3 DNA follows: TGTGCCACCAACCCACGGTGGCGGACTGAAGCTTTCTTT.

The CDR3 DNA reads TGCAGCGTTGACCAGGGAGGGAACACTGAAGCTTTCTTT. Translation gives CSVDQGGNTEAFF. The chain recombines TRBV29-1 with TRBJ1-1, with a possible D match to TRBD1 (5 bases). Germline V CDR1 and CDR2: SQVTM, ANQGSEA. The CDR3 loop spans 13 amino acids. Trimming removed 3 bases at V and 1 base at J, with 9 bases between.

The gene calls are TRBV3-1 (or the pseudogene TRBV3-2) and TRBJ2-2; 7 positions agree with TRBD2. The CDR3 is 14 residues long. Trimming at V came to 4 bases and at J to 7 bases, leaving 6 bases not matched to a gene. Per the germline V gene, CDR1 is LGHDT and CDR2 is YNNKEL (reference sequence). The CDR3 sequence is CASSPSLAVGELFF. The CDR3 nucleotides read TGTGCCAGCAGCCCCTCCCTAGCGGTCGGGGAGCTGTTTTTT.

The chain is built from TRBV19 and TRBJ1-5, with D unresolved. Per germline, CDR1 LNHDA and CDR2 SQIVND (reference sequence). The CDR3 has 13 residues. Trimming removed 3 bases at V and 9 bases at J, with 12 bases between. This CDR3 reads CASSILSFPPQHF. CDR3 coding DNA: TGTGCCAGTAGTATTTTAAGTTTTCCGCCCCAGCATTTT.

CDR3 coding DNA: TGTGCCAGCATGAGGGACGGTAACACCGGGGAGCTGTTTTTT. It yields the protein CASMRDGNTGELFF. The chain recombines TRBV6-5 with TRBJ2-2, with D perhaps being TRBD1 or TRBD2 (5 bases each). The V end was cut by 7 bases, the J end by 2 bases, with 11 bases between. Per germline, CDR1 MNHEY and CDR2 SVGAGI. The length of the CDR3 is 14 residues.

The rearrangement links TRBV7-2 to TRBJ1-2, with TRBD1 as a possible D gene (5 bases). Trimming removed 6 bases from V and 4 bases from J, with 15 bases in between. CDR3 size: 14 residues. CDR1 is SGHTA, CDR2 FQGNSA, per germline. The CDR3 protein is CASSPGGGSYGYTF. DNA of the CDR3: TGTGCCAGCAGTCCTGGGGGGGGGTCCTATGGCTACACCTTC.

The chain has TRBV28 and TRBJ2-5, with 8 bases lining up with TRBD1. The CDR3 extends over 14 amino acids. The germline V gene encodes CDR1 MDHEN and CDR2 SYDVKM. V was pared by 5 bases and J by 0 bases, with 2 bases of the junction left unmatched. The CDR3 here is CASSGQGDQETQYF. The DNA for the CDR3 is TGTGCCAGCAGTGGACAGGGCGACCAAGAGACCCAGTACTTC.

The table lists this clone with a count of one. The CDR3 DNA reads as TGTGCCAGCAGCCGAGTTAACACCGGGGAGCTGTTTTTT. The encoded protein is CASSRVNTGELFF. The chain uses TRBV12-3 or TRBV12-4 and TRBJ2-2; no clear D. The CDR3 consists of 13 residues. With 6 bases removed from V and 2 bases from J, the gap between germline ends came to 7 bases.